This TCR beta chain is from a study of shared clonotypes between healthy human individuals (dated by TCRdb to between 2020 and 2021). Regarding the complete study: The cohort included a few men and a couple of women between 18 and 49 years of age. For each donor, CD4 naive and CD4 memory were each run on three plates, CD8 naive on two plates, and CD8 memory on one plate. Each donor's leukapheresis produced roughly between roughly 0.85 and 10 billion PBMCs. Different laboratories and diverse techniques were used to prepare libraries and sequence TCR repertoires, to increase sequencing depth and limit assay-specific biases. Blood TCR repertoires of five healthy adults were deeply sequenced to estimate repertoire size and the extent of clonotype sharing between individuals.

The donors were healthy, HIV-negative adults who had no recently reported acute infections or vaccinations. Every donor was a Caucasian adult living in Nashville, Tennessee, USA. CD4+ T cells were enriched through magnetic negative selection, after which naive cells were positively selected on CD45RA and the remaining negative fraction served as the memory subset. Blood was obtained by leukapheresis, after which PBMCs were separated by Ficoll-Histopaque density gradient centrifugation and cryopreserved in liquid nitrogen vapor phase. Purity and quantity of every magnetically sorted T cell population were checked by analytical flow cytometry. Genomic DNA was isolated from every sorted fraction and measured by UV absorbance on a Nanodrop 2000c. On this clone itself: Its antigen remains unidentified. Per-base quality was not reported, and no clone a single base away is much larger than it.

The paper as a whole reports these results and caveats: Pairwise subsampling led to the expectation that sequencing depth would affect the degree of clonotype sharing among donors. The small number of donors limited the genetic and exposure-history diversity represented. Estimated clonotype richness was generally larger for naive than for memory subsets. Sampling was limited to blood, and TCR repertoires in tissue likely differ from TCR repertoires in blood. Even with the large sequencing depth, rarefaction of the sorted-subset datasets indicated that sequencing was incomplete. When four donors were compared, the shared fraction of clonotypes was about 5% for naive CD4, approximately 3.5% for naive CD8, more than 2% for memory CD4, and around 0.37% for memory CD8. Clonotypes shared by all four sorted-subset donors showed higher generation probabilities than non-shared clonotypes.

Using the deep immunoSEQ assay, multiplex PCR amplified TCR CDR3 regions from genomic DNA. Extracted genomic DNA from each cell subset was spread evenly across all wells of several immunoSEQ 96-well plates, with each plate serving as a replicate. For sorted subsets, 150 to 200 ng genomic DNA, equal to some 30,000 T cell genomes, was loaded into each replicate PCR. The purified libraries were quantified using a Qubit 3.0 fluorometer, sized with a Bioanalyzer 2100, and then quantified again using the KAPA Library Quantification kit. Every immunoSEQ 96-well plate was sequenced on a dedicated single-read 150-cycle Illumina NextSeq 550 flow cell. As for the authors' bioinformatics: Because the immunoSEQ output held only junctional sequences and lacked quality scores, the filtering could not match the filtering applied to full-length reads. Sequences were annotated with PyIR, a Python wrapper for IgBLAST v1.9, using IMGT germline references to assign V/J genes and CDR3. Reads were filtered out if the reads had weak V/J assignments (E-value above 1e-6), no CDR3, stop codons, out-of-frame junctions, or ambiguous translated residues. V3J clonotypes were defined by identical inferred V gene, J gene, and CDR3 amino acid sequence. Percentage overlap between repertoires was calculated by dividing the number of shared unique clonotypes by the size of the smaller repertoire. Richness of each repertoire was evaluated using RTK rarefaction, the Chao1 estimator, and Recon v2.1 estimates of unobserved clonotypes. OLGA was used to compute generation probabilities for all TCRbeta clonotypes that the gDNA method yielded from a few donors. In TCRdb, the immuneACCESS table is reduced to in-frame sequences with V and J assigned. These tables do not hold every clone; where another copy was compared, an unresolved V gene accounts for under half, and the others remain unexplained. D and trimming come from the DNA, and the V and J calls and clone size come from that table. The table for this sample lists about 2.5 million clones; about 90% of them were counted only once. Jointly, the top ten make up 0.37% of the sample.

Source material: naive CD4+ T cells from PBMCs. Read against the paper, the sample's cell subset or site label means: CD45RA+ positively selected. This clonotype originated in a man between 18 and 35 years old in good health. Some clones in this sample may be carry-over from other donors' samples.

The DNA sequence is given as TGTGCCAGCAGGCGGGACAGCACTAACTATGGCTACACCTTC. Its amino acids are CASRRDSTNYGYTF. The V gene is TRBV6-6 and the J gene is TRBJ1-2; TRBD1 matches 7 bases in the middle. The V end gives up 6 bases and the J end 0 bases, leaving 4 bases in the junction not matched to a gene. The germline V gene (reference sequence) yields MNHNY for CDR1 and SVGAGI for CDR2. From cysteine to phenylalanine, the CDR3 is 14 amino acids long. The DNA shown is the 42-base CDR3, in frame from base 1.